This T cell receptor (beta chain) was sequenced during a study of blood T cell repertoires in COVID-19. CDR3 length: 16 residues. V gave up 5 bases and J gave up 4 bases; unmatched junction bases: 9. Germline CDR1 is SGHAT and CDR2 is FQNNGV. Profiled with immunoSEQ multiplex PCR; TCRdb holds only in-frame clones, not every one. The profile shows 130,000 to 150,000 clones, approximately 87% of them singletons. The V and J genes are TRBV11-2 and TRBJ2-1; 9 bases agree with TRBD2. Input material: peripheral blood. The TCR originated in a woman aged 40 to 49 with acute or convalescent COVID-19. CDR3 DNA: TGTGCCAGCAGCCCTCGTAGCGGGGGCCGTTACAATGAGCAGTTCTTC. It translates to CASSPRSGGRYNEQFF.